This T cell receptor (beta chain) is drawn from a study of blood T cell repertoires in COVID-19. Study-level background: Sources were T cells, B-cell-depleted T cells, or PBMCs; the material itself was cDNA or gDNA.

Per the study methods: Counts of nucleated cells, estimated from reference gene primer amplification, were obtained. The protocol was immunoSEQ multiplex PCR, while the TCRdb copy is restricted to in-frame clones and leaves out a portion. That table furnishes V, J and clone size, whereas the DNA furnished D and trimming. The sample consists of over 300,000 clones, around 83% of them appearing once. The sequencing input was peripheral blood. This TCR was recovered from a woman between 50 and 59 years old with acute or convalescent COVID-19.

The DNA of the CDR3 is TGCAGCGCCCAACAGGGGGCGGCTGGGGCCAACGTCCTGACTTTC. The encoded protein is CSAQQGAAGANVLTF. The gene calls are TRBV29-1 and TRBJ2-6; 9 nucleotides agree with TRBD1. Looked up from germline, CDR1 is SQVTM and CDR2 is ANQGSEA. Trimming removed 7 bases from V and 2 bases from J; junction bases left unmatched: 6. The CDR3 sequence is 15 residues long.